One sample yielded the 9 T cell receptor beta chains listed below, sequenced in a study of blood T cell repertoires in COVID-19. Repertoires were generated with immunoSEQ multiplex PCR, while TCRdb's copy carries only in-frame clones and drops some. The table has fewer than 400,000 clones, over 70% seen once. Sequencing was done on a sample of PBMCs or T cells enriched from blood (not recorded which). Source of these receptors: a man aged 25 to 45 who had recovered from COVID-19.

The chain couples TRBV19 to TRBJ1-6; 7 bases are shared with TRBD1. In germline, CDR1 is LNHDA, CDR2 SQIVND (reference sequence). This CDR3 comprises 16 residues. Trimming at V came to 4 bases and at J to 7 bases, leaving 10 bases not matched to a gene. The CDR3 is CASSTTTGAENSPLHF. Written as DNA, the CDR3 is TGTGCCAGTAGTACAACAACAGGGGCAGAGAATTCACCCCTCCACTTT.

The gene calls are TRBV29-1 and TRBJ1-4; 7 bases are a match to TRBD1. CDR3 length equals 15 residues. Trimming at V came to 2 bases and at J to 2 bases, leaving 5 bases not matched to a gene. Germline V CDR1 and CDR2: SQVTM, ANQGSEA. CDR3 nucleotides: TGCAGCGTTGAACGCAGGGGGTGCACTAATGAAAAACTGTTTTTT. This encodes CSVERRGCTNEKLFF.

This clone was found once. The chain combines TRBV21-1 with TRBJ2-7; the D call of TRBD1 is as the table states it, not checked on the DNA. TRBV21-1 is a known pseudogene. The CDR3 loop spans 17 amino acids. Written as DNA, the CDR3 is TGTGCCAGCAGCAACACTCGCACAGGGCCACTATCCTACGAGCAGTACTTC. Residues: CASSNTRTGPLSYEQYF.

The chain employs TRBV3-1 (or the pseudogene TRBV3-2) and TRBJ2-1; D is possibly TRBD1 (6 bases). The germline CDR1 and CDR2 sequences are LGHDT and YNNKEL (reference sequence). CDR3 length equals 11 residues. V lost 1 base, J lost 16 bases, and 11 bases lay in between. CDR3 DNA sequence: TGTGCCAGCAGCCAAGGCAGGGGACATTTCTTC. It encodes CASSQGRGHFF.

The chain carries TRBV7-8 and TRBJ2-7; TRBD1 might be the D (5 bases). Trimming removed 6 bases from V and 1 base from J, with 7 bases in between. The germline CDR1 and CDR2 sequences are SGHVS and FQNEAQ. This CDR3 has 12 amino acids. The CDR3 is CASRDISYEQYF. The DNA of the CDR3 is TGTGCCAGCAGGGACATTTCCTACGAGCAGTACTTC.

This clone showed up just once. This sequence joins TRBV6-4 and TRBJ2-6; the D gene is possibly TRBD1 (6 bases). V was trimmed by 3 bases and J by 0 bases, leaving 12 bases between them. The CDR3 consists of 17 residues. Germline V gene sequence: CDR1 MRHNA, CDR2 SNTAGT. As DNA, the CDR3 is TGTGCCAGCAGTGAGGAACAGGGAGCCTCTGGGGCCAACGTCCTGACTTTC. Its translation: CASSEEQGASGANVLTF.

The chain joins TRBV19 to TRBJ2-1, with 12 nucleotides matching TRBD2. J was trimmed by 4 bases and V by 6 bases; bases with no gene match: 7. The CDR3 loop spans 16 amino acids. Germline V gene lookup returns CDR1 LNHDA and CDR2 SQIVND (reference sequence). The CDR3 sequence: CASRSSGGEPYNEQFF. CDR3 nucleotide sequence: TGTGCCAGTAGGTCTAGCGGGGGGGAACCTTACAATGAGCAGTTCTTC.

This chain connects TRBV4-1 to TRBJ2-5, with TRBD2 matching 11 bases. Trimming at V came to 1 base and at J to 3 bases, leaving 7 bases not matched to a gene. Germline loops: CDR1 MGHRA, CDR2 YSYEKL. The CDR3 spans 17 residues. The CDR3, as DNA: TGCGCCAGCAGCCAAGTTGGGACTAGCGGATCTAAAGAGACCCAGTACTTC. Amino acid sequence: CASSQVGTSGSKETQYF.

In this sample, this clone turned up a few times. The V call is TRBV3-1 (or the pseudogene TRBV3-2), the J call TRBJ2-3, with 10 positions matching TRBD1. Germline V gene data show CDR1 as LGHDT and CDR2 as YNNKEL (reference sequence). This CDR3 has 16 residues. Trimming removed 2 bases from V and 2 bases from J; junction bases left unmatched: 4. The CDR3 region has the DNA TGTGCCAGCAGCCAAAGGGACAGGGGAGTCACAGATACGCAGTATTTT. Translating it yields CASSQRDRGVTDTQYF.